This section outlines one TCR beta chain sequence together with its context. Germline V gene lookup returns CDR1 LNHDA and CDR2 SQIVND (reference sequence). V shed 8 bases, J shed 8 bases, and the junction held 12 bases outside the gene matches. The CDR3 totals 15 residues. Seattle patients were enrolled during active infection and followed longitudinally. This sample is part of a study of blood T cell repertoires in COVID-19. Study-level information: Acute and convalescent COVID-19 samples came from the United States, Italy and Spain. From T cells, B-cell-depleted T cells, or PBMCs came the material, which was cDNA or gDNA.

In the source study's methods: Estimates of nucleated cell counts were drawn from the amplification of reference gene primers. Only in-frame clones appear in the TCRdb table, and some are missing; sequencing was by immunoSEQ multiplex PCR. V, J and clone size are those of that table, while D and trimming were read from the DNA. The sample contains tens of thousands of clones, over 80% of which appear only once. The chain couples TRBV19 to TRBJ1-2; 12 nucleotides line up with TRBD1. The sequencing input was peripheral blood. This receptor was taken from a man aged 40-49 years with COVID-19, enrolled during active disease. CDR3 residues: CASHEGDRGRKGYTF. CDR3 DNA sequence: TGTGCCAGTCACGAGGGGGACAGGGGGCGAAAGGGCTACACCTTC. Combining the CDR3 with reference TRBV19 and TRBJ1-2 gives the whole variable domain DGGITQSPKYLFRKEGQNVTLSCEQNLNHDAMYWYRQDPGQGLRLIYYSQIVNDFQKGDIAEGYSVSREKKESFPLTVTSAQKNPTAFYLCASHEGDRGRKGYTFGSGTRLTVV.